The clone carrying this T cell receptor (beta chain) came up many times. No antigen is known for it. The CDR3 has 12 residues. Germline loops: CDR1 KGHSH, CDR2 LQKENI. V lost 8 bases, J lost 1 base, and 8 bases lay in between. Both iRepertoire HTBI primers and Arm-PCR of CDR3 regions were used to build the TCR beta libraries. Each CDR3 protein gets one entry after TCRdb re-called the multiplex PCR reads with MiXCR. The table shows about 530,000 distinct CDR3 sequences, with 15% to 20% occurring only once. The data belong to a study of regulatory T cells in long-lasting Graves disease. The time point is: newly diagnosed GD, antithyroid drugs for less than 3 months. RNA from PBMCs was the source of the TCR library. General study points: More public clonotypes were shared by persistent patients (fewer than 3,000) than by new patients (about 1,000). TRBV28, TRBJ1-2 and TRBJ2-5 emerged as the favored segments in persistent disease.

These same data were also listed under a study on T cells in Graves' hyperthyroidism and ophthalmopathy. That investigation notes: Researchers ran a first-round RT-PCR on the TCR CDR3 using the HTBI primer set.

The source of this sequence is a middle-aged woman with Graves disease. The V call is TRBV18, the J call TRBJ1-1; D is unclear. Sequenced here: peripheral blood mononuclear cells (PBMCs), sampled at new diagnosis, from a patient treated with antithyroid drugs. CDR3 sequence (DNA): TGTGCCAGCGTCGCCGCGAACACTGAAGCTTTCTTT. Residues: CASVAANTEAFF.